The clone carrying this TCR beta chain was picked up a small number of times. Its antigen is not known. The sample comes from a study of T-cell memory formation after mild COVID-19. Study context: TCR clusters largely stayed donor specific.

Study outcomes and limitations: Shrinking CD4+ clones resided mostly in CM and EM, and CD8+ ones in EMRA.

Germline V CDR1 and CDR2: DFQATT, SNEGSKA (reference sequence). The length of the CDR3 is 17 residues. With 0 bases clipped from V and 2 bases from J, the junction kept 7 bases outside the gene matches. TCRdb reprocessed the 5' RACE reads with MiXCR, giving one entry per CDR3 protein. The sample contains some 46,000 distinct CDR3 sequences, 5.5% to 8.5% of which appear only once. The receptor's source is an adult who had mild COVID-19 (a few samples of this study predate the infection). Cell type and time point are not known. This chain links TRBV20-1 with TRBJ2-3, with 11 bases that match TRBD2. Material: PBMCs or a T cell subset sorted from them (not recorded which). The CDR3: CSARDATSGVVTDTQYF. The CDR3 region has the DNA TGCAGTGCTAGAGATGCGACTAGCGGGGTAGTCACAGATACGCAGTATTTT.